This TCR beta chain is from a study of T-cell memory formation after mild COVID-19 (dated by TCRdb to 2020 to 2022). Background for the entire study: TCR sequence clusters from the two donors were found to be largely donor specific. Two young, previously healthy adult volunteers made up the cohort, one male and one female. Longitudinal TCRalpha and TCRbeta repertoire sequencing tracked T-cell clones expanding and contracting after mild COVID-19 in two donors. The full study reports these points: Contracting CD4+ clones were found mainly in CM and EM memory subsets, while CD8+ clones were enriched in EMRA. Some responding clones were detected in pre-infection memory, suggesting pre-existing cross-reactive memory T cells joined the SARS-CoV-2 response. Only two mild cases were covered in the study, and larger cohorts including severe cases with pre-infection samples were considered necessary. Whether the second-wave clones peaking on day 37 were SARS-CoV-2 specific was not confirmed. Clones contracting from day 15 to 85 had balanced CD4/CD8 phenotypes, while a second wave expanding from day 15 to 37 was biased towards CD4+.

As to this clonotype: This receptor's antigen is unknown. No per-base quality is available; no much larger clone lies one base away.

PBMCs were isolated by Ficoll-Paque density gradient centrifugation. V is reduced by 10 bases and J by 4 bases, leaving a spacing of 16 bases between them. From a lookup of the germline V gene, CDR1 and CDR2 are MGHDK and SYGVNS. The CDR3, from cysteine to phenylalanine, totals 14 residues. Here the CDR3 DNA is all that survives: 42 bases in frame from base 1. TCRdb shows the sequencer as Illumina NovaSeq 6000. TCRalpha and TCRbeta cDNA libraries were constructed by 5'RACE with constant-segment primers, with sample barcodes and unique molecular identifiers being introduced. RNA was extracted from every sample with Trizol reagent. Libraries were amplified in two PCR steps, with a second sample barcode and Illumina TruSeq adapters added in the second step. The libraries were sequenced on an Illumina NovaSeq using 2 x 150 bp paired-end reads. The original methods were these. With migec v1.2.7, reads were demultiplexed and then collapsed into UMI-guided consensus sequences. Using mixcr v2.1.11, UMI consensuses were aligned to TRA and TRB V and J templates and then assembled into clonotypes. A clonotype was counted as expanded or contracted only if both edgeR and NoisET called the change significant, with noise models trained on biological replicates. For edgeR calls, the thresholds were a false discovery rate-adjusted p below 0.01 and a log2 fold-change of 1. As an exploratory analysis of dynamics, max-normalized trajectories of the 1000 most abundant clonotypes were examined with PCA combined with hierarchical clustering. Each responding clone was given a CD4 or CD8 phenotype based on the CD4+ and CD8+ repertoires, which had been sequenced separately. TCRdb took the public reads, trimmed them with fastp at Q25, ran MiXCR for clone calling and kept in-frame beta chains. Here each entry gathers all rows of one CDR3 protein and keeps the most common genes and DNA. None of the V and J calls come from the authors' own analysis; TCRdb made them. The sample table lists some 320,000 distinct CDR3 sequences, 15% to 20% of them with a count of one. The ten largest account for 20% to 25% of the sample.

The TCR was taken from a man aged 18 to 30 who had mild COVID-19 (a few samples of this study predate the infection). The sample titles of this study are shuffled in the database, so cell type and time point are left out; the donor was told from shared clones. This chain joins TRBV25-1 to TRBJ2-2, and TRBD1 may be the D gene, going by 5 matching bases. Material for sequencing was PBMCs or a T cell subset sorted from them (not recorded which). The CDR3 amino acid sequence is: CATKQGFGTGELFF. The DNA reads TGTGCCACAAAGCAGGGTTTCGGCACCGGGGAGCTGTTTTTT.